This is a list of T cell receptor beta chains from one sample in a study of liver allograft versus peripheral blood T cells. MiXCR, applied by TCRdb to the reads, yields one record per CDR3 protein. Of about 7,800 distinct CDR3 sequences in the sample, around a sixth were seen once. These receptors all come from a human patient who had a liver transplant. The graft donor may have given rise to some T cells. Both conserved end residues are part of each CDR3. The order of the fields is V gene, J gene, D gene, clone size, CDR3 DNA, CDR3 protein. D genes are given only for firm matches. A row's size may be missing; if present it is once, few, many or a size class.

v_call: TRBV12-3/TRBV12-4; j_call: TRBJ1-1; d_call: -; clone_size: few; cdr3_nt: TGTGCCAGCAGTTTAAAAGGGGGAGCTTTCTTT; cdr3_aa: CASSLKGGAFF
v_call: TRBV7-2; j_call: TRBJ1-3; d_call: -; clone_size: medium-sized; cdr3_nt: TGTGCCAGCAGACTCGGGGGGGTCGGAAACACCATATATTTT; cdr3_aa: CASRLGGVGNTIYF
v_call: TRBV18; j_call: TRBJ2-7; d_call: TRBD1; clone_size: medium-sized; cdr3_nt: TGTGCCAGCTCACCGACAGGGGGCGGCTACGAGCAGTACTTC; cdr3_aa: CASSPTGGGYEQYF
v_call: TRBV7-2; j_call: TRBJ1-1; d_call: -; clone_size: medium-sized; cdr3_nt: TGTGCCAGCAGCTTAGGCAGGCGAGCTTTCTTT; cdr3_aa: CASSLGRRAFF
v_call: TRBV7-9; j_call: TRBJ1-5; d_call: -; clone_size: medium-sized; cdr3_nt: TGTGCCAGCAGCTTTTCCGGAGGCAGCCTGAATCAGCCCCAGCATTTT; cdr3_aa: CASSFSGGSLNQPQHF
v_call: TRBV7-3; j_call: TRBJ1-1; d_call: -; clone_size: medium-sized; cdr3_nt: TGTGCCAGCACCCAAAGCATGAACACTGAAGCTTTCTTT; cdr3_aa: CASTQSMNTEAFF
v_call: TRBV15; j_call: TRBJ1-6; d_call: -; clone_size: medium-sized; cdr3_nt: TGTGCCACCAGCAGAGAGGGTAGGAGGCAGGGCAATTCACCCCTCCACTTT; cdr3_aa: CATSREGRRQGNSPLHF
v_call: TRBV6-6; j_call: TRBJ2-3; d_call: -; clone_size: -; cdr3_nt: -; cdr3_aa: CASSYAAINTEAFFGQGTDTQYF
v_call: TRBV12-3/TRBV12-4; j_call: TRBJ1-6; d_call: -; clone_size: few; cdr3_nt: TGTGCCAGCAGTTTAGCGACCCGCAATTCACCCCTCCACTTT; cdr3_aa: CASSLATRNSPLHF
v_call: TRBV6-2/TRBV6-3; j_call: TRBJ1-1; d_call: -; clone_size: medium-sized; cdr3_nt: TGTGCCAGCAGCAAGAATTCCCCGAACACTGAAGCTTTCTTT; cdr3_aa: CASSKNSPNTEAFF
v_call: TRBV20-1; j_call: TRBJ2-5; d_call: TRBD1; clone_size: few; cdr3_nt: TGCAGTCCCTTGGGACAGGGGGCAATGGAGACCCAGTACTTC; cdr3_aa: CSPLGQGAMETQYF
v_call: TRBV27; j_call: TRBJ1-2; d_call: TRBD1; clone_size: medium-sized; cdr3_nt: TGTGCCAGCAGGAAAGAGGGACAGGGATCGGGGGGCTACACCTTC; cdr3_aa: CASRKEGQGSGGYTF
v_call: TRBV7-3; j_call: TRBJ1-1; d_call: -; clone_size: -; cdr3_nt: TGTGCCAGCAGCCCCACCCCGGACAGCCTAAACACTGAAGCTTTCTTT; cdr3_aa: CASSPTPDSLNTEAFF